The entry below describes one T cell receptor (beta chain). The protocol was immunoSEQ multiplex PCR, while the TCRdb copy is restricted to in-frame clones and leaves out a portion. The sample lists around 70,000 clones; 90% to 95% were seen once. CDR3 length: 14 amino acids. Germline V CDR1 and CDR2: MGHRA, YSYEKL. J was trimmed by 8 bases and V by 3 bases; bases with no gene match: 7. This sample was taken from a study of T cell changes during pregnancy in multiple sclerosis. This TCR was recovered from a female donor with multiple sclerosis, enrolled in a pregnancy study. The chain joins TRBV4-1 to TRBJ1-2, with 9 bases matching TRBD1. This specimen consisted of peripheral blood, obtained after pregnancy. The CDR3 coding sequence is TGCGCCAGCAGCCACTCCGGGGACAGGGAAGGCTACACCTTC. Protein sequence: CASSHSGDREGYTF.